The rows below give T cell receptor beta chains drawn from one sample of a study of blood T cells in healthy people across ages. TCRdb reprocessed the 5' RACE reads with MiXCR, giving one entry per CDR3 protein. Altogether hundreds of thousands of distinct CDR3 sequences are present, 35% to 60% being singletons, with the ten largest covering around 18%. Sequencing was done on a sample of blood. Receptor source: a man at least 80 years old in good health. Each CDR3 is given with its conserved first and last residue. D genes are given only for firm matches. Clone sizes are given selectively: once, few, many, or a class where the clone is expanded.

size	V	D	J	DNA	CDR3
NA	TRBV5-1	NA	TRBJ1-4	TGCGCCAGCAGCTTGTACACGGCGGCTAATGAAAAACTGTTTTTT	CASSLYTAANEKLFF
few	TRBV3-1	NA	TRBJ1-2	TGTGCCAGCAGCCAAGAAGGAGACCGAGGAGGCTACACCTTC	CASSQEGDRGGYTF
few	TRBV4-2	NA	TRBJ2-1	TGTGCCAGCAGCCAAGATCCCCTTAGCTCCTACAATGAGCAGTTCTTC	CASSQDPLSSYNEQFF
NA	TRBV7-6	TRBD1	TRBJ2-3	TGTGCCAGCAGCTCAACACAGGGGTGTACGCAGTATTTT	CASSSTQGCTQYF
few	TRBV7-2	NA	TRBJ2-1	TGTGCCAGCAGCGCGGACTCGGGGCATGAGCAGTTCTTC	CASSADSGHEQFF
NA	TRBV7-8	TRBD2	TRBJ2-5	TGTGCCAGCAGCTTGCGGTCGGGAGGCGAAGAGACCCAGTACTTC	CASSLRSGGEETQYF
NA	TRBV24-1	NA	TRBJ2-3	TGTGCCACCAGTGAACGAGGCCTTGGGAGCACAGATACGCAGTATTTT	CATSERGLGSTDTQYF
few	TRBV28	NA	TRBJ2-5	TGTGCCAGCAGTCAGGGACGAGAAGAGACCCAGTACTTC	CASSQGREETQYF
NA	TRBV5-1	NA	TRBJ2-3	TGCGCCAGCAGCTCCGAAGACAGCTACTTCACAGATACGCAGTATTTT	CASSSEDSYFTDTQYF
NA	TRBV20-1	TRBD1	TRBJ1-1	TGCAGTGCTAGCCCCCCGGGACAGGTCATGAACACTGAAGCTTTCTTT	CSASPPGQVMNTEAFF
NA	TRBV7-2	TRBD2	TRBJ2-1	TGTGCCAGCAGCTTAAGGGGTTGGGGACTAGCGGGTAACAATGAGCAGTTCTTC	CASSLRGWGLAGNNEQFF
NA	TRBV28	NA	TRBJ1-1	TGTGCCAGCAGTTTACCAGGGCCGGGGGGAGTAGCTGAAGCTTTCTTT	CASSLPGPGGVAEAFF
NA	TRBV7-2	NA	TRBJ2-7	TGTGCCAGCAGCGCGGGATCCTACTTATACAATGAGCAGTACTTC	CASSAGSYLYNEQYF